The 26 T cell receptor beta chains below were found in one sample sequenced in a study of T cells in localized non-small cell lung cancer. Only in-frame clones appear in the TCRdb table, and some are missing; sequencing was by immunoSEQ multiplex PCR. The repertoire holds under 70,000 clones, with 80% to 90% as singletons. The specimen comprised peripheral blood, sampled before any cancer treatment. The source is a woman aged 40-75 years with stage I lung adenocarcinoma.

This chain links TRBV28 with TRBJ1-2, with D tentatively TRBD1 (6 bases). CDR1 is MDHEN, CDR2 SYDVKM, per germline. The CDR3 loop spans 15 amino acids. Trimming took 7 bases from V and 5 from J, leaving 20 bases between them. The CDR3 bases are TGTGCCAGCATCCCCCCAGGGGCCACCCCTTATGGCTACACCTTC. Its translation is CASIPPGATPYGYTF.

The chain joins TRBV5-1 to TRBJ2-7, with 10 bases lining up with TRBD1. The CDR3 extends over 15 amino acids. Germline-derived CDR1 and CDR2 are SGHRS and YFSETQ. J was trimmed by 5 bases and V by 0 bases; bases with no gene match: 5. The CDR3 nucleotides are TGCGCCAGCAGCTTGGGACAGGGGGCGTACGACGAGCAGTACTTC. It yields the protein CASSLGQGAYDEQYF.

The chain couples TRBV18 to TRBJ2-5; D call uncertain. Trimming stripped 1 base from V and 1 base from J, with 4 bases between. Per germline, CDR1 KGHSH and CDR2 LQKENI. The CDR3 is made up of 13 amino acids. CDR3 coding DNA: TGTGCCAGCTCACCACTAACCCAAGAGACCCAGTACTTC. Its protein product is CASSPLTQETQYF.

V usage is TRBV6-5 and J usage is TRBJ2-5; 7 nucleotides match TRBD1. This CDR3 comprises 14 residues. J gave up 6 bases and V 6 bases, and 10 bases lay outside the gene matches. Germline assignment: CDR1 MNHEY and CDR2 SVGAGI. The CDR3 sequence: CASSRLMRGQTQYF. For the CDR3, the DNA is TGTGCCAGCAGCCGACTTATGAGGGGGCAGACCCAGTACTTC.

The chain recombines TRBV6-6 with TRBJ1-4; the match to TRBD1 covers 9 bases. The CDR3 consists of 16 residues. The V segment lost 5 bases and the J segment 5 bases; nucleotides outside the gene matches: 9. CDR1 MNHNY and CDR2 SVGAGI come from the germline V gene (reference sequence). CDR3 nucleotides: TGTGCCAGCAGTCCATCCGGGACAGGGTCCAATGAAAAACTGTTTTTT. It translates to CASSPSGTGSNEKLFF.

This chain links TRBV5-6 with TRBJ1-2, with 9 positions matching TRBD1. CDR1 SGHDT and CDR2 YYEEEE come from the germline V gene. Trimming cost V 5 bases and J 0 bases; bases outside gene matches: 5. This CDR3 contains 15 residues. The CDR3 bases are TGTGCCAGCAGGCGGACAGGGGAGTCTAACTATGGCTACACCTTC. It codes for CASRRTGESNYGYTF.

A single count supports this clone. This chain links TRBV15 with TRBJ2-1, with TRBD2 matching over 13 bases. Germline loops: CDR1 LNHNV, CDR2 YYDKDF (reference sequence). After removal of 0 bases from V and 8 bases from J, the junction contained 4 bases not matched to a gene. The CDR3 contains 16 residues. The CDR3 DNA reads TGTGCCACCAGCAGAGATACTAGCGGGGGGGCCCATGAGCAGTTCTTC. Its translation is CATSRDTSGGAHEQFF.

This chain joins TRBV5-4 and TRBJ2-5; unclear D gene. The ends were cut back, 4 bases at V and 3 bases at J, with 10 bases in the middle. CDR1 SGHNT and CDR2 YYREEE come from the germline V gene (reference sequence). This CDR3 region has 13 residues. CDR3 protein: CASSADQEETQYF. The CDR3 bases are TGTGCCAGCAGCGCGGACCAGGAAGAGACCCAGTACTTC.

The chain carries TRBV15 and TRBJ2-7; D ambiguous. The CDR3 is made up of 14 amino acids. Germline V lookup: CDR1 LNHNV, CDR2 YYDKDF (reference sequence). The V and J ends lost 4 bases and 6 bases respectively, with 16 bases between them. The CDR3 coding sequence is TGTGCCACCAGCACCCGCACGTTTCCCTCCGAGCAGTACTTC. This encodes CATSTRTFPSEQYF.

This clone was seen a few times. This sample also contains other DNA sequences that code for the same CDR3. The rearrangement joins TRBV2 to TRBJ2-7; the match to TRBD1 covers 8 bases. The CDR3 totals 13 residues. CDR1 SNHLY and CDR2 FYNNEI come from the germline V gene. Germline trimming cut 6 bases from V and 4 bases from J; bases unmatched to any gene: 5. CDR3 sequence reads: CASSLRTGYEQYF. CDR3 DNA: TGTGCCAGCAGCCTTCGGACAGGGTACGAGCAGTACTTC.

The CDR3: CASCRLGDSGNTIYF. The CDR3 bases are TGTGCCAGCTGTAGGTTAGGGGACTCTGGAAACACCATATATTTT. The chain has TRBV6-1 and TRBJ1-3; D perhaps matches TRBD1 (5 bases). This CDR3 spans 15 amino acids. The ends were cut back, 8 bases at V and 0 bases at J, with 14 bases in the middle. Germline V CDR1 and CDR2: MNHNS, SASEGT.

The chain employs TRBV28 and TRBJ2-6, with D possibly TRBD1 on 6 matching bases. With 5 bases removed from V and 2 bases from J, the gap between germline ends came to 7 bases. Looked up from germline, CDR1 is MDHEN and CDR2 is SYDVKM. The CDR3 length is 14 residues. CDR3 sequence (DNA): TGTGCCAGCAGTAACAGGGCTGGGGCCAACGTCCTGACTTTC. Amino acids: CASSNRAGANVLTF.

V usage is TRBV7-9 and J usage is TRBJ2-1; D is uncertain. Per germline, CDR1 SEHNR and CDR2 FQNEAQ (reference sequence). Trimming pared 1 base from V and 6 bases from J, leaving 13 bases between. The CDR3 spans 15 residues. The DNA of the CDR3 is TGTGCCAGCAGCTTAGTGTCGGCCTCACCCAATGAGCAGTTCTTC. Its translation is CASSLVSASPNEQFF. Combining the CDR3 with reference TRBV7-9 and TRBJ2-1 gives the whole variable domain DTGVSQNPRHKITKRGQNVTFRCDPISEHNRLYWYRQTLGQGPEFLTYFQNEAQLEKSRLLSDRFSAERPKGSFSTLEIQRTEQGDSAMYLCASSLVSASPNEQFFGPGTRLTVL.

The CDR3 sequence is CASSQDTTGHGYTF. The CDR3 bases are TGCGCCAGCAGCCAGGACACGACAGGGCATGGCTACACCTTC. The chain couples TRBV5-1 to TRBJ1-2, with 7 bases fitting TRBD1. This CDR3 contains 14 residues. With 4 bases clipped from V and 6 bases from J, the junction kept 9 bases outside the gene matches. Germline V lookup: CDR1 SGHRS, CDR2 YFSETQ.

The chain joins TRBV7-2 to TRBJ2-3, with D maybe TRBD1 (5 bases). The V gene's germline CDR1 is SGHTA and CDR2 FQGNSA. The CDR3 runs 15 residues. The V and J ends lost 3 bases and 3 bases respectively, with 13 bases between them. The CDR3 loop is CASSLDNLLTDTQYF. The CDR3 bases are TGTGCCAGCAGCTTGGACAATCTCCTTACAGATACGCAGTATTTT.

V and J are TRBV10-3 and TRBJ2-5; D tentatively fits TRBD1 or TRBD2 (6 bases each). Germline V gives CDR1 ENHRY, CDR2 SYGVKD. The CDR3 covers 14 residues. V gave up 4 bases and J gave up 2 bases, with 11 bases separating them. The CDR3 here is CAISVGGGQETQYF. CDR3 DNA sequence: TGTGCCATCAGTGTAGGGGGAGGACAAGAGACCCAGTACTTC.

The V gene is TRBV11-1, the J gene TRBJ2-1, with D possibly matching TRBD2 (6 bases). The length of the CDR3 is 13 residues. Germline-derived CDR1 and CDR2 are SGHAT and FQDESV (reference sequence). V lost 1 base, J lost 9 bases, and 10 bases lay in between. The DNA for the CDR3 is TGTGCCAGCAGCTTAGTCCGGGGAGGTGAGCAGTTCTTC. Translation gives CASSLVRGGEQFF.

The V and J genes are TRBV4-3 and TRBJ1-2, with D perhaps matching TRBD1 (5 bases). Germline V lookup: CDR1 LGHNA, CDR2 YSLEER. Trimming removed 0 bases at V and 7 bases at J, with 12 bases between. The CDR3 sequence is 14 residues long. The CDR3 bases are TGCGCCAGCAGCCAAGACTCAGGGTTAGGTGGCTACACCTTC. Translated, it gives CASSQDSGLGGYTF.

This chain links TRBV18 with TRBJ1-6; TRBD1 agrees at 7 bases. This CDR3 is built from 15 residues. The V gene end was trimmed by 1 base and the J gene end by 7 bases; junction bases not matched to a gene: 4. Germline assignment: CDR1 KGHSH and CDR2 LQKENI. DNA for the CDR3: TGTGCCAGCTCACCACGCGACAGGGTAAATTCACCCCTCCACTTT. Amino acid sequence: CASSPRDRVNSPLHF.

The chain joins TRBV15 to TRBJ2-2; weak D call: TRBD2 (5 bases). Per germline, CDR1 LNHNV and CDR2 YYDKDF (reference sequence). The CDR3 runs to 16 residues. V was pared by 7 bases and J by 4 bases, with 19 bases between. This chain's CDR3 is CATTQEVGRSTGELFF. As DNA, the CDR3 is TGTGCCACCACGCAAGAAGTGGGGAGATCCACCGGGGAGCTGTTTTTT.

V gene TRBV5-4 combines with J gene TRBJ2-5, with TRBD2 matching 7 bases. The CDR3 length is 15 residues. From germline, CDR1 is SGHNT and CDR2 YYREEE (reference sequence). J gave up 4 bases and V 2 bases, and 8 bases lay outside the gene matches. The chain's CDR3 is CASSLQAGSLETQYF. The CDR3 DNA follows: TGTGCCAGCAGCTTACAAGCGGGGAGTTTAGAGACCCAGTACTTC. Drawing the rest from reference TRBV5-4 and TRBJ2-5, the complete variable domain is ETGVTQSPTHLIKTRGQQVTLRCSSQSGHNTVSWYQQALGQGPQFIFQYYREEENGRGNFPPRFSGLQFPNYSSELNVNALELDDSALYLCASSLQAGSLETQYFGPGTRLLVL.

The chain joins TRBV5-1 to TRBJ1-1; TRBD1 might be the D (5 bases). From germline, CDR1 is SGHRS and CDR2 YFSETQ. Trimming took off 4 bases at V and 2 bases at J, with 15 bases between the two ends. The CDR3 length is 15 residues. The CDR3, as DNA: TGCGCCAGCAGCGGCGGGGGGTTTGGAAACACTGAAGCTTTCTTT. This translates into CASSGGGFGNTEAFF.

This chain joins TRBV4-3 and TRBJ2-5, with 9 bases that match TRBD2. TRBJ2-7 explains the end of the DNA better; the J call may be wrong. This CDR3 contains 16 residues. The germline V gene has CDR1 LGHNA and CDR2 YSLEER. CDR3 nucleotide sequence: TGCGCCAGCAGCCAAGATGCGGGGGGGCTCTCCTACGAGCAGTACTTC. This sequence encodes CASSQDAGGLSYEQYF.

The V call is TRBV7-2, the J call TRBJ2-5, with a tentative D call TRBD1 (5 bases). This CDR3 is 14 amino acids long. Trimming took off 1 base at V and 5 bases at J, with 11 bases between the two ends. The V gene's germline CDR1 is SGHTA and CDR2 FQGNSA. The CDR3 nucleotides are TGTGCCAGCAGCTTAGTAGGGGTAATGGAGACCCAGTACTTC. Its protein product is CASSLVGVMETQYF. Filled out from reference TRBV7-2 and TRBJ2-5, the complete variable domain reads GAGVSQSPSNKVTEKGKDVELRCDPISGHTALYWYRQSLGQGLEFLIYFQGNSAPDKSGLPSDRFSAERTGGSVSTLTIQRTQQEDSAVYLCASSLVGVMETQYFGPGTRLLVL.

The CDR3 DNA reads TGTGCCAGCTCCGGGACAGGGGTCAATGAGCAGTTCTTC. Translated: CASSGTGVNEQFF. The V gene is TRBV18, the J gene TRBJ2-1; 10 bases agree with TRBD1. This CDR3 has 13 residues. J was trimmed by 6 bases and V by 6 bases; bases with no gene match: 2. CDR1 is KGHSH, CDR2 LQKENI, per germline.

The chain has TRBV4-2 and TRBJ2-3, with D possibly being TRBD2 (6 bases). Per germline, CDR1 LGHNA and CDR2 YNFKEQ. This CDR3 is built from 15 residues. The V gene lost 0 bases and the J gene lost 4 bases, with 11 bases spanning the gap. The chain's CDR3 is CASSQESGPADTQYF. CDR3 nucleotides: TGTGCCAGCAGCCAAGAAAGCGGGCCTGCAGATACGCAGTATTTT.